This T cell receptor (beta chain) came from a study of cytomegalovirus exposure and HLA in healthy donors. Study-level points and caveats: The majority of TCR sequences were rare, yet some public TCRs appeared in many donors. Productive rates of about 87% or about 30% were seen for most TCR beta V segments in an earlier analysis.

The PCR used 60 Vbeta and 13 Jbeta primers. In the original analysis: An analysis that came later counted some 85 million unique TCR beta chains, around 12 million shared. Clones were read by immunoSEQ multiplex PCR, and TCRdb kept only the in-frame ones, dropping some. The V and J calls and clone size are taken from that table; D and trimming were inferred from the DNA. The repertoire holds some 110,000 clones, with 83% as singletons. Comment on this clone: The antigen is unknown.

The source material was PBMCs. This receptor was taken from a man aged 18 to 29 in good health and CMV-seronegative.

DNA of the CDR3: TGTGCCAGTAGTATAAGGACGGGGGGAGTGAGCAATCAGCCCCAGCATTTT. It codes for CASSIRTGGVSNQPQHF. This chain connects TRBV19 to TRBJ1-5; D might be TRBD1 (5 bases). The CDR3 sequence is 17 residues long. Germline loops: CDR1 LNHDA, CDR2 SQIVND (reference sequence). The ends were cut back, 2 bases at V and 1 base at J, with 15 bases in the middle. Full variable domain (missing parts from reference TRBV19 and TRBJ1-5): DGGITQSPKYLFRKEGQNVTLSCEQNLNHDAMYWYRQDPGQGLRLIYYSQIVNDFQKGDIAEGYSVSREKKESFPLTVTSAQKNPTAFYLCASSIRTGGVSNQPQHFGDGTRLSIL.